This TCR beta chain was captured by sequencing in a study of T cell changes during pregnancy in multiple sclerosis (dated by TCRdb to about 2019). A note on the overall study: The study examined how the T cell repertoire changed over the course of pregnancy in women with multiple sclerosis.

The library was produced with the immunoSEQ multiplex PCR assay. The source is immuneACCESS, and TCRdb retained only in-frame sequences with V and J called. Part of the clones is not carried over; for the studies checked, unresolved V genes explain less than half of this, and the remainder is unexplained. Here the sample has about 100,000 clones; roughly 90% occur a single time. Roughly 0.82% of the sample goes to the ten largest clones. As encoded in the germline V gene, CDR1 is SGHRS while CDR2 is YFSETQ. The CDR3 sequence holds 15 residues, the cysteine and phenylalanine included. The entry retains the CDR3 DNA only, 45 bases that are in frame from base 1. Trimming at the junction amounts to 4 bases on V and 2 bases on J, and the germline ends lie 13 bases apart. Concerning this clone itself: It lacks a known antigen. No clone much larger than this one lies a single base away; base qualities are absent.

This sequence originates from a female donor in good health, enrolled as a control in a pregnancy study. In this chain, TRBV5-1 is recombined with TRBJ2-1; matching of 6 bases hints at TRBD1 as the D gene. The sequences come from peripheral blood, collected in the third trimester of pregnancy. CDR3 reads: CASSTGQSAYNEQFF. The DNA sequence is given as TGCGCCAGCAGCACCGGACAGTCAGCCTACAATGAGCAGTTCTTC. Reference TRBV5-1 and TRBJ2-1 genes cover what lies past the CDR3, so the full variable domain is KAGVTQTPRYLIKTRGQQVTLSCSPISGHRSVSWYQQTPGQGLQFLFEYFSETQRNKGNFPGRFSGRQFSNSRSEMNVSTLELGDSALYLCASSTGQSAYNEQFFGPGTRLTVL.